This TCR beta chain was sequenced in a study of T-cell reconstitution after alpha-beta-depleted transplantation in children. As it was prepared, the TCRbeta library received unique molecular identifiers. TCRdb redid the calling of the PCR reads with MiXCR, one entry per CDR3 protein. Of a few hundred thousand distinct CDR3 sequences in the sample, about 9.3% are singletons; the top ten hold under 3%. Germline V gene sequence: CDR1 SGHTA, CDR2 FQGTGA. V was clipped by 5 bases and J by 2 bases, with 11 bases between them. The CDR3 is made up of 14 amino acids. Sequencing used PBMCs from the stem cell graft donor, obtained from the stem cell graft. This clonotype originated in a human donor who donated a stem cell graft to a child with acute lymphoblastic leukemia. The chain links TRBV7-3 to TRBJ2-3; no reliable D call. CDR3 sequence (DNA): TGTGCCAGCAGCCTAGGACGGCCCACAGATACGCAGTATTTT. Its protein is CASSLGRPTDTQYF.